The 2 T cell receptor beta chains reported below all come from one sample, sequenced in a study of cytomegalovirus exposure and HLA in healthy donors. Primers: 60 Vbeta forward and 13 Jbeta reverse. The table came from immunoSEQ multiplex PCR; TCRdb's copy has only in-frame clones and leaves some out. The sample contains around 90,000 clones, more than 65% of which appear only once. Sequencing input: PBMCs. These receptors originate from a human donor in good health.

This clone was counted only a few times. The CDR3 region is CASSQDARRAYEQYF. In nucleotides, the CDR3 is TGTGCCAGCAGCCAAGACGCTAGGAGGGCCTACGAGCAGTACTTC. The chain uses TRBV5-6 and TRBJ2-7, with D perhaps TRBD2 (6 bases). The CDR3 totals 15 residues. Trimming removed 4 bases from V and 2 bases from J, with 16 bases in between. CDR1 is SGHDT, CDR2 YYEEEE, per germline.

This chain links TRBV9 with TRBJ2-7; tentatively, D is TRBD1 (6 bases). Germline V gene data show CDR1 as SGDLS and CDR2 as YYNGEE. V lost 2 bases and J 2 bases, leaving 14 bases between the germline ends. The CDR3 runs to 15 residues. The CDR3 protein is CASSVGQPGAYEQYF. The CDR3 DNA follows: TGTGCCAGCAGCGTCGGACAGCCCGGAGCCTACGAGCAGTACTTC. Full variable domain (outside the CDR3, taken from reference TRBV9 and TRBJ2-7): DSGVTQTPKHLITATGQRVTLRCSPRSGDLSVYWYQQSLDQGLQFLIQYYNGEERAKGNILERFSAQQFPDLHSELNLSSLELGDSALYFCASSVGQPGAYEQYFGPGTRLTVT.